The subject of this entry is one TCR beta chain. The data were produced by immunoSEQ multiplex PCR, yet TCRdb's version contains in-frame clones alone and is incomplete. This sample has approximately 24,000 clones, with 75% to 90% found just once. The sample belongs to a study of control samples from healthy donors and cancer patients. The ends were cut back, 0 bases at V and 2 bases at J, with 9 bases in the middle. The CDR3 has 14 residues. The germline V gene has CDR1 SGHRS and CDR2 YFSETQ. This receptor was identified in a man aged 55 to 70 with colorectal cancer. The sequenced material came from PBMCs. The chain joins TRBV5-1 to TRBJ2-7; maybe TRBD1 (6 bases). CDR3 protein: CASSLVTGPYEQYF. CDR3 nucleotide sequence: TGCGCCAGCAGCTTGGTTACAGGGCCCTACGAGCAGTACTTC.